This T cell receptor beta chain comes out of a study of cytomegalovirus exposure and HLA in healthy donors. Background on the study: In a later analysis, the 90 to 150 validation repertoires were reported to have used the same platform as the approximately 620 first-cohort repertoires. Study-level results: It was reportedly the case that the classifier diagnosed cytomegalovirus status with high specificity and sensitivity.

For this clone: Its cognate antigen is unknown.

V lost 4 bases to trimming and J lost 4 bases; unmatched junction nucleotides: 14. This CDR3 contains 18 residues. Germline lookup yields CDR1 SNHLY and CDR2 FYNNEI. Assay used: immunoSEQ multiplex PCR; TCRdb lists only in-frame clones, some missing. This sample has about 240,000 clones, with 87% found just once. This clonotype was obtained from a man between 18 and 35 years old in good health and CMV-seronegative. The chain recombines TRBV2 with TRBJ2-2, with TRBD1 matching 8 bases. The sequenced sample was PBMCs. CDR3 sequence: CASSAPPGGAPSTGELFF. The DNA for the CDR3 is TGTGCCAGCAGTGCCCCCCCAGGGGGCGCCCCTTCCACCGGGGAGCTGTTTTTT.